The clone carrying this T cell receptor (beta chain) was observed many times. Its matching antigen is unknown. A much larger clone is a single base away; this may be a read error. Patients were all untreated before their thyroid surgery. Via MiXCR, TCRdb re-called the PCR reads. The table includes about 27,000 clones, around a fifth detected once. These data come from a study of metastatic and nonmetastatic thyroid tumors. The CDR3 totals 15 residues. The germline V and J ends were trimmed by 4 bases and 4 bases, with 16 bases remaining between them. Germline V gene sequence: CDR1 MGHRA, CDR2 YSYEKL. Study findings and constraints: Malignant thyroid tumors reportedly exceeded benign nodules significantly in TCR beta diversity, with the difference appearing in blood and tumor.

This chain links TRBV4-1 with TRBJ2-5; D unclear. This TCR came from a male donor with papillary thyroid cancer or a benign thyroid nodule (not recorded which). Some clones in this sample may be carry-over from other donors' samples. Specimen: blood. The CDR3 protein is CASSRIFSQRETQYF. DNA for the CDR3: TGCGCCAGCAGCCGCATCTTTTCCCAGAGAGAGACCCAGTACTTC.